What follows is one T cell receptor (beta chain) and its context. This entry belongs to a study of shared T cell receptors in the human thymus. TCRdb keeps only in-frame clones here, not all; method: immunoSEQ multiplex PCR. The table shows hundreds of thousands of clones, with about 89% occurring only once. This CDR3 has 18 residues. V gave up 2 bases and J gave up 2 bases, with 18 bases separating them. Germline lookup yields CDR1 MDHEN and CDR2 SYDVKM. This sample was also put to use in a study of human thymus T cells. From that paper: Each of the donors was a healthy Finnish infant who was undergoing open corrective cardiac surgery for congenital heart defects. Resections were taken during corrective heart surgery, and the thymus tissue came from these. An apparent bias in V and J gene usage was seen in thymic and blood repertoires. Highly overlapping thymic repertoires among unrelated individuals were reported in related research.

The source material was thymocytes. The sequence derives from a boy in the first two years of life with a congenital heart defect. The V call is TRBV28, the J call TRBJ2-2; possible D gene TRBD1, 5 bases. The DNA of the CDR3 is TGTGCCAGCAGTTTAGGTTTCGGAGTAGGGGTTAACACCGGGGAGCTGTTTTTT. Encoded protein: CASSLGFGVGVNTGELFF.